The clone carrying this T cell receptor beta chain was seen once. This sample stems from a study of blood T cell repertoires in COVID-19. Looking at the study overall: In each case, the material was cDNA or gDNA derived from T cells, B-cell-depleted T cells, or PBMCs.

TCRdb's copy holds only in-frame clones and misses some; the assay was immunoSEQ multiplex PCR. The sample shows 450,000 to 600,000 clones, about 85% of them seen only once. Recruitment covered 20 to 25 US areas and drew participants whose ages spanned about 18 to 100 years. What the recovered Cohort 3 donors had was two negative PCRs, clearance, or symptom resolution. Germline CDR1 GTSNPN, CDR2 SVGIG (reference sequence). The CDR3 covers 14 residues. V was trimmed by 0 bases and J by 3 bases, leaving 9 bases between them. The chain couples TRBV30 to TRBJ2-1; D uncertain. The specimen sequenced was PBMCs or T cells enriched from blood (not recorded which). The sequence was obtained from a woman under 30 who had recovered from COVID-19. The CDR3 is CAWSVLSSYNEQFF. The DNA of the CDR3 is TGTGCCTGGAGTGTCCTTTCCAGCTACAATGAGCAGTTCTTC.